Given below is one TCR beta chain in context. This clone's antigen is unknown. Qualities for individual bases were not recorded, and no much larger clone is one base off. This sample was included in a study of blood T cell repertoires in COVID-19 (TCRdb year 2020). For the study in its entirety: Collaborator samples came from the United States, Italy and Spain and covered acute and convalescent phases of COVID-19. Nearly every sample came with metadata listing a de-identified subject ID, COVID-19 status, age in years and sex. HLA class I and class II types, where available, came from metadata supplied by the sample provider rather than from assay-based typing. The samples were drawn from the first 160 participants of the ongoing ImmuneRACE study and from 1,200 or so subjects provided by 6 global collaborators. The material from the prospective study consisted of cDNA or gDNA derived from T cells, B-cell-depleted T cells, or PBMCs. The dataset comprised deeply sampled blood TCRbeta repertoires from subjects exposed to, actively infected with, or recovered from COVID-19. A freely available public database, intended as a resource for researchers studying the immune response to SARS-CoV-2, is where the repertoires were released. The full study reports these points: The quantity of clinical and demographic metadata differed by source and by participant and was supplied without curation.

Collaborating institutions collected whole blood in K2EDTA tubes following their own protocols. For TCRbeta analysis, collaborators shipped samples as frozen whole blood, isolated PBMCs, or DNA extracted from either of those sample types. TCRbeta CDR3 regions were amplified from genomic DNA using the immunoSEQ Assay, a bias-controlled multiplex PCR. From the authors' description of their analysis: The number of nucleated cells in each sample was estimated by amplification of reference gene primers within the assay. To quantify the absolute abundance of each unique TCRbeta CDR3 rearrangement, sequence reads were collapsed and filtered. For each sample, productive Simpson clonality was calculated by taking the square root of Simpson's diversity index across productive rearrangements. TCRdb stores this immuneACCESS table with in-frame sequences only. Part of the clones is absent; in the studies checked, under half of the shortfall reflects unresolved V genes, and no reason is known for the rest. V and J calls and clone size are given by that table; D and trimming were obtained from the DNA. Counted in this sample were 20,000 to 25,000 clones; 80% to 90% of them appeared once. The ten largest clones capture 20% to 30% of the sample.

Spanning cysteine to phenylalanine, the CDR3 consists of 16 amino acids. The kept DNA is CDR3 alone, 48 bases in frame from the first base. The V end gives up 5 bases and the J end 0 bases, leaving 7 bases in the junction not matched to a gene. The germline V gene (reference sequence) supplies CDR1 MNHNY and CDR2 SVGAGI. This clonotype originated in a human donor with active COVID-19. The donor label of this sample is uncertain. Here the chain combines TRBV6-6 and TRBJ1-3; TRBD1 agrees with 7 junctional bases. The source material was peripheral blood. The base sequence is TGTGCCAGCAGTAACCCGGACAGGCCCTCTGGAAACACCATATATTTT. Its coded protein is CASSNPDRPSGNTIYF.